Below, 5 T cell receptor beta chains from the same sample are listed, as sequenced in a study of technical replicates of blood from several donors. The repertoire was sequenced with immunoSEQ multiplex PCR; TCRdb's copy has only in-frame clones and lacks some. The sample contains around 49,000 clones, around 96% of which appear only once. The specimen was T cells isolated from PBMCs. Every receptor here comes from a human donor in good health.

This chain connects TRBV29-1 to TRBJ2-2; possible D gene TRBD1, 5 bases. The germline V and J ends were trimmed by 4 bases and 5 bases, with 17 bases remaining between them. The CDR3 totals 15 residues. Germline CDR1 SQVTM, CDR2 ANQGSEA. Here the CDR3 reads CSVVLLGAGTGELFF. The CDR3 nucleotides read TGCAGCGTTGTTCTCCTAGGGGCCGGGACCGGGGAGCTGTTTTTT.

This chain connects TRBV4-2 to TRBJ2-1, with 8 positions matching TRBD2. The V segment lost 4 bases and the J segment 4 bases; nucleotides outside the gene matches: 9. The CDR3 has 16 amino acids. The germline V gene has CDR1 LGHNA and CDR2 YNFKEQ. The CDR3 sequence is CASSPRASGFYNEQFF. DNA for the CDR3: TGTGCCAGCAGCCCAAGGGCTAGCGGGTTTTACAATGAGCAGTTCTTC.

The chain couples TRBV11-1 to TRBJ1-5; perhaps TRBD1 as D (6 bases). There are 13 residues in the CDR3. Germline lookup yields CDR1 SGHAT and CDR2 FQDESV (reference sequence). V lost 4 bases and J lost 7, with 11 bases in between. CDR3 protein: CASSYWQGQPQHF. The CDR3 bases are TGTGCCAGCAGCTATTGGCAGGGGCAGCCCCAGCATTTT.

The chain is built from TRBV28 and TRBJ1-1, with D unresolved. The CDR3 spans 11 residues. Deletions cut 8 bases from V and 2 bases from J, with 6 bases between. Germline CDR1 and CDR2: MDHEN and SYDVKM. For the CDR3, the DNA is TGTGCCAGCGACACTAACACTGAAGCTTTCTTT. Protein product: CASDTNTEAFF.

The chain recombines TRBV2 with TRBJ2-7; 11 bases agree with TRBD2. The CDR3 consists of 15 residues. CDR1 and CDR2 (germline): SNHLY, FYNNEI. Trimming removed 6 bases from V and 7 bases from J; junction bases left unmatched: 11. CDR3 loop: CASRRQLAGVTEQYF. The DNA of the CDR3 is TGTGCCAGCAGGCGACAACTAGCGGGAGTGACAGAGCAGTACTTC.